This T cell receptor beta chain was captured in a study of T cells in narcolepsy (dated by TCRdb to the late 2010s). Study-level background: Healthy control donors were enrolled in the study alongside patients who had narcolepsy type 1 or type 2 (NT1, NT2). Autoreactive T cells targeting hypocretin neuron self-antigens (hypocretin, TRIB2) were sought in narcolepsy patients, and TCR Vbeta sequencing was used to track clonotypes in blood and CSF.

CDR1 and CDR2, looked up from the germline V gene, are SGHRS and YFSETQ. Deletion took 1 base off V and 5 bases off J, with a span of 10 bases between the germline ends. The CDR3 spans 14 residues, from the cysteine through the phenylalanine. CDR3 DNA only is kept here, 42 bases in frame from base 1. A remark on this clone: Its antigen remains undetermined. No much larger clone exists at a distance of one base, and base qualities are not known.

Libraries were made using the immunoSEQ multiplex PCR assay. The source is immuneACCESS, and TCRdb retained only in-frame sequences with V and J called. Part of the clones is not carried over; for the studies checked, unresolved V genes explain less than half of this, and the remainder is unexplained. The sample table shows about 27,000 clones, and roughly 86% are seen once. The top ten clones comprise 0.95% to 1.3% of the sample. Broader findings and caveats from the paper: Patients and controls had comparable numbers of sequenced blood memory CD4+ clonotypes, averaging about 40,000 and 33,000, respectively. Plots that compared CSF and blood CD4+ T cell clonotypes from the same patient highlighted HCRT-specific and TRIB2-specific autoreactive clonotypes. No sequences matching autoreactive T cell clones were present in some of the blood memory CD4+ repertoires from patients and controls. According to the report, autoreactive clonotypes were detected serially in the blood of the same patients and of different patients, but not in healthy controls.

For TCR Vbeta sequencing, memory CD4+ T cells were sorted ex vivo from the peripheral blood of narcolepsy patients and healthy controls. The TCR originated in a human donor with narcolepsy. This chain joins TRBV5-1 to TRBJ2-1; the D segment could be TRBD2, given 5 matching bases. Specimen: CD45RA- memory CD4+ T cells from PBMCs. The cell subset or site tag for this specimen amounts to: memory T cells sorted ex vivo from peripheral blood. The nucleotide sequence reads as follows: TGCGCCAGCAGCTTGATTCCCGGGGACAATGAGCAGTTCTTC. Translated, it reads CASSLIPGDNEQFF.